This TCR beta chain is from a study of T cell repertoires in cytomegalovirus infection. Across the whole study: Newly reported HLA-C-restricted and thoroughly characterized HLA-B-restricted CMV epitopes were employed. The public TCR beta signatures pointed to both CMV infection and matching HLA type. Study-level results: Dominating the ex vivo response were TCR beta clonotypes that were CMV-specific and HLA-C-restricted.

One entry per CDR3 protein results from TCRdb running MiXCR on the reads. The data hold tens of thousands of distinct CDR3 sequences, with around 21% observed a single time. This clonotype was found many times. As yet, its antigen is unknown. Germline lookup yields CDR1 MNHNS and CDR2 SASEGT. V dropped 10 bases and J dropped 6 bases, with 22 bases sitting between them. The CDR3 is made up of 14 amino acids. This specimen was CD8+ T cells from cultured PBMCs, taken from culture after CMV antigen stimulation. This TCR derives from a human donor in good health (CMV status not recorded). Some clones in this sample may be carry-over from other donors' samples. The chain has TRBV6-1 and TRBJ2-7; perhaps TRBD1 as D (7 bases). The CDR3 spells CATIRGTADGEQYF. The CDR3, as DNA: TGTGCCACCATTCGCGGGACAGCCGATGGCGAGCAGTACTTC.